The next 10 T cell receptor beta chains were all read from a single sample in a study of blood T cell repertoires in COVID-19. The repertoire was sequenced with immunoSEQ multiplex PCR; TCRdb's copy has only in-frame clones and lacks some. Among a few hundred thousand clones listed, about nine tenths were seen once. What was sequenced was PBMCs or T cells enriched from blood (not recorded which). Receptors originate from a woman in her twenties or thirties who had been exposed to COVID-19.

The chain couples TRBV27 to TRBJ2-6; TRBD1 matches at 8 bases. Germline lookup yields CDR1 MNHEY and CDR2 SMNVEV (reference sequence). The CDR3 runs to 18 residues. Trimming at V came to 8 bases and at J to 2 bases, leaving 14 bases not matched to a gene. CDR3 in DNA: TGTGCCAGCCGACCCCCGCGACAGGGGAAGGCTGGGGCCAACGTCCTGACTTTC. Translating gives CASRPPRQGKAGANVLTF. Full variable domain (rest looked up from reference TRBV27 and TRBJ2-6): EAQVTQNPRYLITVTGKKLTVTCSQNMNHEYMSWYRQDPGLGLRQIYYSMNVEVTDKGDVPEGYKVSRKEKRNFPLILESPSPNQTSLYFCASRPPRQGKAGANVLTFGAGSRLTVL.

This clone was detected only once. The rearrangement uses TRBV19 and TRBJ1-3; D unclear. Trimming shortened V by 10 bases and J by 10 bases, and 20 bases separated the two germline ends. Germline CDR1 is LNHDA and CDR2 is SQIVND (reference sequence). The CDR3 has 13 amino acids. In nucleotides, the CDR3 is TGTGCCACCACGCCGCGCGGAGTCGATACCATATATTTT. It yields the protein CATTPRGVDTIYF.

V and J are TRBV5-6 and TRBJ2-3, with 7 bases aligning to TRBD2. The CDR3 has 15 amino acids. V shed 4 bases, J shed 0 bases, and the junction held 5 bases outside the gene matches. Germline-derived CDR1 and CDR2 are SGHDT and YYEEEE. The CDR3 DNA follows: TGTGCCAGCAGCCCACTGGGGGGGAGCACAGATACGCAGTATTTT. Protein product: CASSPLGGSTDTQYF.

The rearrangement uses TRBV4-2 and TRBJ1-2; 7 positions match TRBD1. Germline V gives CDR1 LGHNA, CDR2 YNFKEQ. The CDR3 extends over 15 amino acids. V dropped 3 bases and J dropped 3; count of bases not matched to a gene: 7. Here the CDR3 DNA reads TGTGCCAGCAGCCACTCACAGGGGACTTACTATGGCTACACCTTC. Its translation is CASSHSQGTYYGYTF.

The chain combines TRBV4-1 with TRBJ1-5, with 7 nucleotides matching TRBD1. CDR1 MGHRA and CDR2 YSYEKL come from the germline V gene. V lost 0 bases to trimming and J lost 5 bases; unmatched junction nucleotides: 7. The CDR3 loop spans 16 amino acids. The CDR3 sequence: CASSQDPDRVDQPQHF. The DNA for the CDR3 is TGCGCCAGCAGCCAAGATCCCGACAGGGTTGATCAGCCCCAGCATTTT.

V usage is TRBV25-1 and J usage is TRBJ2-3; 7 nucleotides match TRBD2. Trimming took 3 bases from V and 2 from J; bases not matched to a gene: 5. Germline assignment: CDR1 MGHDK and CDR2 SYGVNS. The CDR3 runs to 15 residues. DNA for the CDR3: TGTGCCAGCAGTGAGTTAGCGGGTTACACAGATACGCAGTATTTT. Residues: CASSELAGYTDTQYF.

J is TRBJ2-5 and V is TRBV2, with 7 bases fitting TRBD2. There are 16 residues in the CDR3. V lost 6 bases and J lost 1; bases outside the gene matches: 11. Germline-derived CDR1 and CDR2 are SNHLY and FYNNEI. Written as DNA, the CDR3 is TGTGCCAGCAGGAGGGAGGGCGCAGGGCTCCAAGAGACCCAGTACTTC. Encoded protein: CASRREGAGLQETQYF.

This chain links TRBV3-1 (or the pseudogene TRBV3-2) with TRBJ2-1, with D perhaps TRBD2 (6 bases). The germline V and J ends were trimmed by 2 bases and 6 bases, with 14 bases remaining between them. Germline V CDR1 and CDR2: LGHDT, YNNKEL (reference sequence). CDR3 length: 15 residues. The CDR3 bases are TGTGCCAGCAGCCAATACTGGACTACAGGCAATGAGCAGTTCTTC. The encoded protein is CASSQYWTTGNEQFF.

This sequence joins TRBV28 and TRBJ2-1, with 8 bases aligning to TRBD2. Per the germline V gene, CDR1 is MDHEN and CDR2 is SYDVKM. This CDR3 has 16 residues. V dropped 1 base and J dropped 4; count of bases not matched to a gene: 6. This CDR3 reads CASSLSVAGWYNEQFF. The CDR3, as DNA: TGTGCCAGCAGTTTATCGGTAGCGGGATGGTACAATGAGCAGTTCTTC. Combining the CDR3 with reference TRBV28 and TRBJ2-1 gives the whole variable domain DVKVTQSSRYLVKRTGEKVFLECVQDMDHENMFWYRQDPGLGLRLIYFSYDVKMKEKGDIPEGYSVSREKKERFSLILESASTNQTSMYLCASSLSVAGWYNEQFFGPGTRLTVL.

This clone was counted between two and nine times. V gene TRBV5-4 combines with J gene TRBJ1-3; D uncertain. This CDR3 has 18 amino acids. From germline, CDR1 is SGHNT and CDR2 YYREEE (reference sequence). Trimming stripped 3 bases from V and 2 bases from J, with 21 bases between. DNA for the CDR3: TGTGCCAGCAGCTCGACTTTGGGTGGCAGTCCCCCTGGAAACACCATATATTTT. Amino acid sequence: CASSSTLGGSPPGNTIYF.